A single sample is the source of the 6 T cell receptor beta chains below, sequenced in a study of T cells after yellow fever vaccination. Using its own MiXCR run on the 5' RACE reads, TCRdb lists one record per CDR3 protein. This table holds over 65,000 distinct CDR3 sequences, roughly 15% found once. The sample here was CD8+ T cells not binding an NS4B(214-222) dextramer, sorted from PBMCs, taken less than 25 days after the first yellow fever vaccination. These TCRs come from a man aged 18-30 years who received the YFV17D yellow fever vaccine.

The CDR3: CASSRDVAGSYNSPLHF. DNA of the CDR3: TGTGCCAGCAGCCGAGATGTGGCAGGGTCTTATAATTCACCCCTCCACTTT. The V gene is TRBV4-2, the J gene TRBJ1-6; TRBD1 is a possible D gene (5 bases). The CDR3 contains 17 residues. Germline CDR1 is LGHNA and CDR2 is YNFKEQ. Trimming removed 4 bases at V and 4 bases at J, with 17 bases between.

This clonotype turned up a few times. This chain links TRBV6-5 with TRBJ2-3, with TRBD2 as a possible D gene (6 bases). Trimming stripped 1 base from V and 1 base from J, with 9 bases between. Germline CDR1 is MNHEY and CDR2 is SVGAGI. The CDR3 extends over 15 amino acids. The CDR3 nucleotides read TGTGCCAGCAGTTACTTGGGACTCCGCACAGATACGCAGTATTTT. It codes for CASSYLGLRTDTQYF.

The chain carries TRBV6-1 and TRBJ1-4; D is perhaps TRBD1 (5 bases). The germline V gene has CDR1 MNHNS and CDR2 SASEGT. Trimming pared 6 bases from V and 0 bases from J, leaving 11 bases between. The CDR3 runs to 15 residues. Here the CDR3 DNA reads TGTGCCAGCAGCCCCGTGGGGGCAACTAATGAAAAACTGTTTTTT. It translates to CASSPVGATNEKLFF.

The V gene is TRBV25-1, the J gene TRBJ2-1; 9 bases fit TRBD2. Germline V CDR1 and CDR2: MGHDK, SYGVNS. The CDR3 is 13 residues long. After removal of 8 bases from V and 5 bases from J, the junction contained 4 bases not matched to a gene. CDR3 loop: CASLAGGHNEQFF. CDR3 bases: TGTGCCAGCTTGGCGGGGGGGCACAATGAGCAGTTCTTC.

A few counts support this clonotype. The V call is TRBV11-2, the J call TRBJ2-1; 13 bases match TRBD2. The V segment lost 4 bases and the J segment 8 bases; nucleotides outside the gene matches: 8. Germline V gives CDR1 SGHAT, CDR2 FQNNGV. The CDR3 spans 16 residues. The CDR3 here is CASSSATSGGDYEQFF. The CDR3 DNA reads TGTGCCAGCAGCTCGGCTACTAGCGGGGGGGATTATGAGCAGTTCTTC.

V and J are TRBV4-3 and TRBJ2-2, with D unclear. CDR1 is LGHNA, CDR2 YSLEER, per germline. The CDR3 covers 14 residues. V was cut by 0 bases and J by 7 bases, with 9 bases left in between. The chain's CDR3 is CASSQDLTGGELFF. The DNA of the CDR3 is TGCGCCAGCAGCCAAGACCTGACCGGCGGGGAGCTGTTTTTT.